The 16 T cell receptor beta chains below all came from one sample that was sequenced in a study of response to subunit inactivated influenza vaccine. TCRdb fed the RT-PCR reads into MiXCR, producing one record per CDR3 protein. The sample contains about 700,000 distinct CDR3 sequences, around 14% of which appear only once. The sequencing here drew on PBMCs from blood, taken around 14 days before vaccination. The source is a man aged 45-65 years who received an inactivated influenza vaccine.

The chain is built from TRBV11-2 and TRBJ1-1, with unresolved D. The CDR3 has 15 residues. V was shortened by 5 bases and J by 1 base, with 14 bases between the two germline ends. Germline V CDR1 and CDR2: SGHAT, FQNNGV. The CDR3 DNA reads TGTGCCAGCAGCCCCCACCTAGGAGGGAACACTGAAGCTTTCTTT. Protein product: CASSPHLGGNTEAFF.

The V gene is TRBV5-1, the J gene TRBJ2-7; D ambiguous. Germline values: CDR1 SGHRS, CDR2 YFSETQ. Trimming removed 0 bases from V and 5 bases from J, with 18 bases in between. The CDR3 covers 16 residues. The CDR3 nucleotides are TGCGCCAGCAGCTTGGGTCGTAACGGGTTTCAGGACGAGCAGTACTTC. Amino acids: CASSLGRNGFQDEQYF.

This clonotype was observed a few times. The gene calls are TRBV4-1 and TRBJ1-1; unclear D gene. This CDR3 is built from 13 residues. Per the germline V gene, CDR1 is MGHRA and CDR2 is YSYEKL. V lost 1 base and J 1 base, leaving 4 bases between the germline ends. In DNA, the CDR3 is TGCGCCAGCAGCCAAGGGTGGAACACTGAAGCTTTCTTT. Translation: CASSQGWNTEAFF.

This clonotype was detected a few times. The chain is built from TRBV6-5 and TRBJ1-5; tentatively, D is TRBD1 (6 bases). Trimming removed 4 bases from V and 11 bases from J, with 12 bases in between. Germline V gene sequence: CDR1 MNHEY, CDR2 SVGAGI. This CDR3 contains 12 residues. The CDR3 nucleotides are TGTGCCAGCAGTTCGACAGGTGAGGCCCAGCATTTT. Translating it yields CASSSTGEAQHF.

This chain uses TRBV6-5 with TRBJ2-3; tentative D call: TRBD1 (6 bases). The germline V and J ends were trimmed by 1 base and 0 bases, with 14 bases remaining between them. From germline, CDR1 is MNHEY and CDR2 SVGAGI. There are 17 residues in the CDR3. CDR3: CASSYFPGEISTDTQYF. The CDR3 nucleotides are TGTGCCAGCAGTTACTTCCCAGGGGAAATAAGCACAGATACGCAGTATTTT.

This clonotype was observed a few times. The J gene is TRBJ2-5, the V gene TRBV10-3; TRBD1 aligns across 10 bases. Germline trimming cut 2 bases from V and 6 bases from J; bases unmatched to any gene: 6. The CDR3 contains 15 residues. CDR1 and CDR2 from the germline V gene are ENHRY and SYGVKD. CDR3 sequence reads: CAISETDRGLKTQYF. The CDR3, as DNA: TGTGCCATCAGTGAGACCGACAGGGGGCTGAAGACCCAGTACTTC.

This clonotype was observed many times. The CDR3 nucleotides are TGTGCCAGCAGTTTAGGTTCGGGGGGTCCCTACGAGCAGTACTTC. Amino acids: CASSLGSGGPYEQYF. The V gene is TRBV12-3 or TRBV12-4, the J gene TRBJ2-7; 7 positions agree with TRBD2. V lost 1 base and J lost 2; bases outside the gene matches: 5. CDR3 length: 15 amino acids.

The chain couples TRBV2 to TRBJ2-5, with D unresolved. This CDR3 region has 13 residues. Per germline, CDR1 SNHLY and CDR2 FYNNEI. V was cut by 6 bases and J by 5 bases, with 13 bases left in between. The DNA for the CDR3 is TGTGCCAGCAGCCCGACATCCGAGGAGACCCAGTACTTC. Residues: CASSPTSEETQYF. Based on the CDR3 plus reference TRBV2 and TRBJ2-5, the full variable domain is EPEVTQTPSHQVTQMGQEVILRCVPISNHLYFYWYRQILGQKVEFLVSFYNNEISEKSEIFDDQFSVERPDGSNFTLKIRSTKLEDSAMYFCASSPTSEETQYFGPGTRLLVL.

This clonotype was picked up a small number of times. V usage is TRBV24-1 and J usage is TRBJ2-5; 7 nucleotides line up with TRBD1. CDR3 length equals 16 residues. Germline CDR1 reads KGHDR; CDR2 reads SFDVKD. V shed 3 bases and J 2 bases; nucleotides not matched to a gene: 8. The CDR3 nucleotides read TGTGCCACCAGTGATGGCGGACAGGTCTTACAAGAGACCCAGTACTTC. The encoded protein is CATSDGGQVLQETQYF.

The rearrangement uses TRBV20-1 and TRBJ2-2; possible D gene TRBD1, 6 bases. CDR1 and CDR2 (germline): DFQATT, SNEGSKA (reference sequence). Trimming cost V 1 base and J 5 bases, with 14 bases left between them. The CDR3 runs 15 residues. The CDR3 sequence: CSARGIVRGTGELFF. For the CDR3, the DNA is TGCAGTGCTAGAGGGATCGTCAGGGGAACCGGGGAGCTGTTTTTT.

V is TRBV29-1 and J is TRBJ1-3; D ambiguous. Trimming took off 7 bases at V and 2 bases at J, with 15 bases between the two ends. From germline, CDR1 is SQVTM and CDR2 ANQGSEA. The CDR3 loop spans 14 amino acids. The CDR3 sequence is CSARQVGAGNTIYF. The DNA for the CDR3 is TGCAGCGCCCGTCAAGTGGGCGCTGGAAACACCATATATTTT.

CDR3 protein: CASSLRANGLGGETQYF. The CDR3, as DNA: TGTGCCAGCAGCTTAAGGGCCAACGGACTAGGCGGTGAGACCCAGTACTTC. The V gene is TRBV11-2, the J gene TRBJ2-5; TRBD2 matches at 7 bases. V shed 2 bases, J shed 5 bases, and the junction held 14 bases outside the gene matches. Germline V gene lookup returns CDR1 SGHAT and CDR2 FQNNGV. This CDR3 region has 17 residues.

With respect to this clonotype: This may be a read error: a much more frequent sequence differs by one nucleotide. The chain couples TRBV29-1 to TRBJ2-7; D unresolved. Germline lookup yields CDR1 SQVTM and CDR2 ANQGSEA. CDR3 size: 12 residues. CDR3 sequence (DNA): TGCCGCGTTGAATACGGCTCCTACGAGCAGTACTTC. The encoded protein is CRVEYGSYEQYF.

This clonotype occurred a few times. This CDR3 reads CANSRQGGSPLHF. For the CDR3, the DNA is TGTGCCAACTCGAGACAGGGCGGCTCACCCCTCCACTTT. The V call is TRBV7-2, the J call TRBJ1-6; the match to TRBD1 covers 7 bases. This CDR3 contains 13 residues. Germline CDR1 reads SGHTA; CDR2 reads FQGNSA. V lost 10 bases to trimming and J lost 10 bases; unmatched junction nucleotides: 10.

This rearrangement joins TRBV18 to TRBJ2-7; 9 bases are a match to TRBD2. Trimming took 3 bases from V and 1 from J; bases not matched to a gene: 7. The CDR3 has 16 residues. CDR1 is KGHSH and CDR2 is LQKENI in the germline V gene. This CDR3 reads CASSPTLAGKSYEQYF. The DNA for the CDR3 is TGTGCCAGCTCACCGACGCTAGCGGGGAAATCCTACGAGCAGTACTTC. The full variable domain, completed using reference TRBV18 and TRBJ2-7, is NAGVMQNPRHLVRRRGQEARLRCSPMKGHSHVYWYRQLPEEGLKFMVYLQKENIIDESGMPKERFSAEFPKEGPSILRIQQVVRGDSAAYFCASSPTLAGKSYEQYFGPGTRLTVT.

The chain employs TRBV7-2 and TRBJ2-2; weak D call: TRBD1 (5 bases). Germline CDR1 is SGHTA and CDR2 is FQGNSA. This CDR3 is built from 13 residues. V was shortened by 5 bases and J by 7 bases, with 11 bases between the two germline ends. CDR3 DNA sequence: TGTGCCAGCAGCAAAAAAGGGGTCGGGGAGCTGTTTTTT. Translated: CASSKKGVGELFF.